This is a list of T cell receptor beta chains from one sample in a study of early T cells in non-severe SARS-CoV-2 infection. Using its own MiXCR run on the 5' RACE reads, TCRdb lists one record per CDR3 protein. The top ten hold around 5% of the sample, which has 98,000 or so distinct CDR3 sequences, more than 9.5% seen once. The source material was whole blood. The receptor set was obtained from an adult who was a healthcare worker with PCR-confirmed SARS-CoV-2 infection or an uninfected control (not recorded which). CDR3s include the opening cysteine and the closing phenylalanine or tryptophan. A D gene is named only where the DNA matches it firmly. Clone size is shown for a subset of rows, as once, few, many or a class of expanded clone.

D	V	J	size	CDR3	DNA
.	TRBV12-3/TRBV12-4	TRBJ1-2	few	CASSRQANNYGYTF	TGTGCCAGCAGCCGACAGGCTAACAACTATGGCTACACCTTC
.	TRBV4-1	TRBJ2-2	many	CASSQVQDPYTGELFF	TGCGCCAGCAGCCAAGTGCAGGATCCCTACACCGGGGAGCTGTTTTTT
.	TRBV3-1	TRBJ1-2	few	CASSFTDRSYGYTF	TGTGCCAGCAGCTTTACAGACAGGTCCTATGGCTACACCTTC
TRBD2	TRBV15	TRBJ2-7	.	CATSTGTSRGEQYF	TGTGCCACCAGCACTGGGACTAGCCGAGGCGAGCAGTACTTC
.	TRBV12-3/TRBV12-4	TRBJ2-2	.	CASEGPPGLFF	TGTGCCAGCGAAGGACCACCGGGGCTGTTTTTT
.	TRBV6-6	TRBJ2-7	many	CASSYPNGRLAGRAEQYF	TGTGCCAGCAGTTACCCCAATGGTCGCCTGGCAGGTAGGGCGGAGCAGTACTTC
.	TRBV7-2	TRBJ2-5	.	CASSLEVRSQYF	TGTGCCAGCAGCTTAGAAGTGAGGTCCCAGTACTTC
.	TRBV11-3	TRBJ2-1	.	CASSLDWIADNEQFF	TGTGCCAGCAGCTTAGATTGGATAGCGGACAATGAGCAGTTCTTC
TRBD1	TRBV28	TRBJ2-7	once	CASSFFPDRGREQYF	TGTGCCAGCAGTTTTTTTCCGGACAGGGGGCGCGAGCAGTACTTC
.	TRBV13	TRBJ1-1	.	CASSTPPGRGTEAFF	TGTGCCAGCAGCACCCCCCCAGGGAGAGGCACTGAAGCTTTCTTT
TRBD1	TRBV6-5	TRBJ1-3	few	CASRRTGTTSGNTIYF	TGTGCCAGCAGAAGGACAGGGACTACCTCTGGAAACACCATATATTTT
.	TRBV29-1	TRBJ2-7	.	CSVYAGSSYEQYF	TGCAGCGTTTATGCCGGAAGCTCCTACGAGCAGTACTTC
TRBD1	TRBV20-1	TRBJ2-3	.	CSARDIGTGTATDTQYF	TGCAGTGCTAGAGATATTGGGACAGGGACCGCCACAGATACGCAGTATTTT
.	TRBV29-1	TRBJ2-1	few	CSARQAGDEQFF	TGCAGCGCAAGACAGGCTGGGGATGAGCAGTTCTTC
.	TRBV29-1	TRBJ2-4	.	CSVESIAKNIQYF	TGCAGCGTTGAGAGCATAGCCAAAAACATTCAGTACTTC
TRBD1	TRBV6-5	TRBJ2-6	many	CASSVTGAGANVLTF	TGTGCCAGCAGTGTTACAGGGGCTGGGGCCAACGTCCTGACTTTC
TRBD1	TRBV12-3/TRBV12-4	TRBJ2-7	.	CASSFPRGQGRHEQYF	TGTGCCAGCAGTTTCCCCCGGGGACAGGGGAGGCACGAGCAGTACTTC
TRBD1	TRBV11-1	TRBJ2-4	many	CASSLWTGKNIQYF	TGTGCCAGCAGCTTATGGACAGGAAAAAACATTCAGTACTTC
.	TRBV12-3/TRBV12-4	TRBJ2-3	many	CASSPQGDWADTQYF	TGTGCCAGCAGCCCTCAGGGAGATTGGGCAGATACGCAGTATTTT
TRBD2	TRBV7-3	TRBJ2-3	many	CASSLGLAGVTDTQYF	TGTGCCAGCAGCTTGGGACTAGCGGGGGTCACAGATACGCAGTATTTT
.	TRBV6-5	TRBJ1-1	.	CASTKTGLDTEAFF	TGTGCCAGCACCAAGACAGGTTTGGACACTGAAGCTTTCTTT
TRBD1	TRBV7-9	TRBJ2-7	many	CASSLPLGSGQGAYEQYF	TGTGCCAGCAGCTTACCCCTCGGCTCGGGACAGGGAGCCTACGAGCAGTACTTC
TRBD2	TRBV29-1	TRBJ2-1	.	CSVRLAGYNEQFF	TGCAGCGTCCGACTAGCGGGGTACAATGAGCAGTTCTTC
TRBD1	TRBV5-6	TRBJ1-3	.	CASSSTGARVDSGNTIYF	TGTGCCAGCAGCTCAACAGGGGCGCGAGTCGACTCTGGAAACACCATATATTTT
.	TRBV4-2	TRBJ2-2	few	CASSQDANTGELFF	TGTGCCAGCAGCCAAGACGCGAACACCGGGGAGCTGTTTTTT
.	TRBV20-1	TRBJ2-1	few	CSARSLGLDYNEQFF	TGCAGTGCTAGATCTCTAGGACTTGATTACAATGAGCAGTTCTTC
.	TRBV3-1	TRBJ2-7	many	CASSQAAEQYF	TGTGCCAGCAGCCAAGCAGCCGAGCAGTACTTC
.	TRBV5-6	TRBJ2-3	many	CASSLPGSTDTQYF	TGTGCCAGCAGCTTGCCAGGGTCCACAGATACGCAGTATTTT
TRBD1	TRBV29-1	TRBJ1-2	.	CSVEGYRGGGYTF	TGCAGCGTTGAAGGGTACAGGGGCGGTGGCTACACCTTC
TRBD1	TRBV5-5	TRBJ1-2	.	CASSLIGTGYGYTF	TGTGCCAGCAGCCTCATCGGGACAGGCTATGGCTACACCTTC
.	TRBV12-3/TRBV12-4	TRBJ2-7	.	CASEIEGAYEQYF	TGTGCCAGCGAGATTGAGGGGGCCTACGAGCAGTACTTC
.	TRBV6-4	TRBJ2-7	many	CASKSSSYEQYF	TGTGCCAGCAAGAGTAGCTCCTACGAGCAGTACTTC
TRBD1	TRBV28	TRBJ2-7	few	CASNTRGTGSYEQYF	TGTGCCAGCAACACCCGGGGGACAGGGTCCTACGAGCAGTACTTC
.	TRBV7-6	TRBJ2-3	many	CASSLRMFPGSTDTQYF	TGTGCCAGCAGCTTAAGGATGTTCCCGGGGAGCACAGATACGCAGTATTTT
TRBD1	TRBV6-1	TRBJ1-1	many	CASRDRLNTEAFF	TGTGCCAGCAGGGACAGGCTGAACACTGAAGCTTTCTTT
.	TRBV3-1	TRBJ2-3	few	CASSQDLAGADTQYF	TGTGCCAGCAGCCAAGATCTGGCGGGCGCAGATACGCAGTATTTT
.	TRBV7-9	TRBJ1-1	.	CASSLGAQNTEAFF	TGTGCCAGCAGCTTGGGGGCCCAGAACACTGAAGCTTTCTTT
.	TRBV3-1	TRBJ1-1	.	CASSQDLQNTEAFF	TGTGCCAGCAGCCAAGATCTCCAGAACACTGAAGCTTTCTTT
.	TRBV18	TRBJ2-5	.	CASSPLITPGVQETQYF	TGTGCCAGCTCACCACTAATAACCCCCGGGGTCCAAGAGACCCAGTACTTC
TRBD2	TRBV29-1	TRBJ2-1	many	CSVDPSGAYNEQFF	TGCAGCGTTGACCCTAGCGGGGCCTACAATGAGCAGTTCTTC
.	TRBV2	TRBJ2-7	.	CASRGITYEQYF	TGTGCCAGCAGGGGAATTACCTACGAGCAGTACTTC
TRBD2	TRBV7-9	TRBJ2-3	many	CASSTGTRPQYF	TGTGCCAGCAGCACCGGGACTAGGCCGCAGTATTTT
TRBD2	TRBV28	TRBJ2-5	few	CASSLRTSGDGTQYF	TGTGCCAGCAGTTTAAGGACTAGCGGCGATGGTACCCAGTACTTC